A selection of T cell receptor beta chains follows, all from one sample in a study of graft-versus-host responses after intestinal transplantation. Data came from immunoSEQ multiplex PCR; TCRdb stores just in-frame clones and leaves some out. Of some 4,000 clones listed, 25% to 30% are singletons. Specimen: alloreactive CD4+ T cells from a mixed lymphocyte reaction culture, collected before transplantation. The receptor set was obtained from a human patient who was an organ donor for intestinal transplantation. CDR3s include the opening cysteine and the closing phenylalanine or tryptophan. A D gene is named only where the DNA matches it firmly. Expanded clones get a size class; other rows say once, few or many, or leave the size out.

D: NA
V: TRBV18
size: NA
J: TRBJ1-1
DNA: TGTGCCAGCTCACCACGGACGAACACTGAAGCTTTCTTT
CDR3: CASSPRTNTEAFF

D: TRBD2
V: TRBV2
size: NA
J: TRBJ2-7
DNA: TGTGCCAGCAGGGCTAGCGGGGTTTCCGAGCAGTACTTC
CDR3: CASRASGVSEQYF

D: NA
V: TRBV21-1
size: NA
J: TRBJ2-3
DNA: TGTGCCAGCAGCAAAATCGGGCAAGCGGGGGGGCACCCAGATACGCAGTATTTT
CDR3: CASSKIGQAGGHPDTQYF

D: TRBD2
V: TRBV7-2
size: NA
J: TRBJ2-3
DNA: TGTGCCAGCAGCTTAGCTAGCGGGGGGCCAGATACGCAGTATTTT
CDR3: CASSLASGGPDTQYF

D: TRBD1
V: TRBV15
size: NA
J: TRBJ1-2
DNA: TGTGCCACCAGCAGAGATTATCTTAGGGCAGGGGGACCTTTTAACTATGGCTACACCTTC
CDR3: CATSRDYLRAGGPFNYGYTF

D: TRBD2
V: TRBV4-1
size: medium-sized
J: TRBJ2-7
DNA: TGCGCCAGCAGCCAGTTTCCTAGCGGACCGGCCTACGAGCAGTACTTC
CDR3: CASSQFPSGPAYEQYF

D: TRBD2
V: TRBV7-2
size: NA
J: TRBJ2-3
DNA: TGTGCCAGCAGCTTAGGTTTGGCGGGGGGGGATACGCAGTATTTT
CDR3: CASSLGLAGGDTQYF

D: TRBD1
V: TRBV7-9
size: NA
J: TRBJ2-7
DNA: TGTGCCAGCAGTTATAACAGGGACAGCTCCTACGAGCAGTACTTC
CDR3: CASSYNRDSSYEQYF

D: NA
V: TRBV6-1
size: few
J: TRBJ2-2
DNA: TGTGCCAGCAGTGACCGCAGGATCCAGGGCGGCGGGGAGCTGTTTTTT
CDR3: CASSDRRIQGGGELFF

D: NA
V: TRBV27
size: NA
J: TRBJ2-7
DNA: TGTGCCAGCAGTTTGGTCAGGGGGGGACCCTACGAGCAGTACTTC
CDR3: CASSLVRGGPYEQYF

D: TRBD1
V: TRBV5-1
size: few
J: TRBJ1-2
DNA: TGCGCCAGCAGCTTAGAGCCAGGGGGATATGGCTACACCTTC
CDR3: CASSLEPGGYGYTF

D: TRBD2
V: TRBV5-4
size: NA
J: TRBJ2-5
DNA: TGTGCCAGCAGCTTGGCAGGACTAGCGGGGGTGGAGACCCAGTACTTC
CDR3: CASSLAGLAGVETQYF

D: NA
V: TRBV11-2
size: NA
J: TRBJ2-1
DNA: TGTGCCAGCAGGGCCGTCGAGGTCCCGCAGTTCTTC
CDR3: CASRAVEVPQFF

D: TRBD1
V: TRBV7-9
size: NA
J: TRBJ1-2
DNA: TGTGCCAGCAGCTCGGACAGGGTTGGCTACACCTTC
CDR3: CASSSDRVGYTF

D: TRBD2
V: TRBV11-2
size: NA
J: TRBJ2-3
DNA: TGTGCCAGCAGCGCCTTTTGGACTAGCGGCCCCACAGATACGCAGTATTTT
CDR3: CASSAFWTSGPTDTQYF

D: TRBD1
V: TRBV5-1
size: NA
J: TRBJ1-1
DNA: TGCGCCAGCAGCACAGGGGGCTTGAACACTGAAGCTTTCTTT
CDR3: CASSTGGLNTEAFF

D: TRBD1
V: TRBV7-2
size: NA
J: TRBJ1-2
DNA: TGTGCCAGCAGCCCGGACAGGGCTAACTATGGCTACACCTTC
CDR3: CASSPDRANYGYTF

D: NA
V: TRBV6-6
size: NA
J: TRBJ1-6
DNA: TGTGCCAGCAGTTACCTACAGGCGAATTCACCCCTCCACTTT
CDR3: CASSYLQANSPLHF

D: NA
V: TRBV27
size: medium-sized
J: TRBJ1-2
DNA: TGTGCCAGCAGTTCAAGGGGAGAGCGTGGCTACACCTTC
CDR3: CASSSRGERGYTF

D: NA
V: TRBV9
size: few
J: TRBJ2-1
DNA: TGTGCCAGCAGCGTAGAGATAGGGCCTCACAATGAGCAGTTCTTC
CDR3: CASSVEIGPHNEQFF

D: TRBD2
V: TRBV5-7
size: NA
J: TRBJ2-7
DNA: TGTGCCAGCAGCTTGCGGGGGGGGATGAACGAGCAGTACTTC
CDR3: CASSLRGGMNEQYF

D: TRBD1
V: TRBV4-2
size: NA
J: TRBJ2-5
DNA: TGTGCCAGCAGCTGGGACAGGGGGCAAGAGACCCAGTACTTC
CDR3: CASSWDRGQETQYF

D: NA
V: TRBV21-1
size: medium-sized
J: TRBJ1-1
DNA: TGTGCCAGCAGCCCCGAAGGACGAATGAACACTGAAGCTTTCTTT
CDR3: CASSPEGRMNTEAFF

D: NA
V: TRBV6-6
size: few
J: TRBJ1-1
DNA: TGTGCCAGCAGCCCACAGAACACTGAAGCTTTCTTT
CDR3: CASSPQNTEAFF

D: TRBD2
V: TRBV7-9
size: NA
J: TRBJ2-7
DNA: TGTGCCAGCAGCTTAGTATCGGGGGGCGAGCAGTACTTC
CDR3: CASSLVSGGEQYF

D: NA
V: TRBV7-2
size: NA
J: TRBJ1-2
DNA: TGTGCCAGCAGCCTCGGGGGGGCTAACTATGGCTACACCTTC
CDR3: CASSLGGANYGYTF

D: TRBD2
V: TRBV7-3
size: few
J: TRBJ2-7
DNA: TGTGCCAGCAGCTTCATAGCGGGAACCTACGAGCAGTACTTC
CDR3: CASSFIAGTYEQYF

D: TRBD2
V: TRBV6-1
size: NA
J: TRBJ2-3
DNA: TGTGCCAGCAGTTGGGGACTAGCTCCAGATACGCAGTATTTT
CDR3: CASSWGLAPDTQYF

D: NA
V: TRBV7-3
size: NA
J: TRBJ1-4
DNA: TGTGCCAGCAGCGCAAGGGCGGCTAATGAAAAACTGTTTTTT
CDR3: CASSARAANEKLFF

D: TRBD2
V: TRBV7-2
size: NA
J: TRBJ2-3
DNA: TGTGCCAGCAGCTTAGAGGCCCTAGCGGGGGGGCGCACAGATACGCAGTATTTT
CDR3: CASSLEALAGGRTDTQYF

D: NA
V: TRBV6-1
size: NA
J: TRBJ2-3
DNA: TGTGCCAGCAGCCGGGCTCTTACTAGCACAGATACGCAGTATTTT
CDR3: CASSRALTSTDTQYF

D: NA
V: TRBV6-1
size: few
J: TRBJ1-3
DNA: TGTGCCAGCAGTAGACGGAGCACTGACACCATATATTTT
CDR3: CASSRRSTDTIYF

D: NA
V: TRBV6-6
size: many
J: TRBJ2-7
DNA: TGTGCCAGCAGTTACTCGATATACGAGCAGTACTTC
CDR3: CASSYSIYEQYF

D: TRBD2
V: TRBV7-3
size: NA
J: TRBJ2-1
DNA: TGTGCCAGCAGCTTAACTAGCGGGGGCTACAATGAGCAGTTCTTC
CDR3: CASSLTSGGYNEQFF

D: NA
V: TRBV6-5
size: few
J: TRBJ1-2
DNA: TGTGCCAGCAGTGGGAGAGCTCCGGGTGGCTACACCTTC
CDR3: CASSGRAPGGYTF

D: NA
V: TRBV6-6
size: NA
J: TRBJ1-2
DNA: TGTGCCAGCAGTTACGGGGGAGCCCCCTATGGCTACACCTTC
CDR3: CASSYGGAPYGYTF

D: TRBD2
V: TRBV5-4
size: NA
J: TRBJ2-3
DNA: TGTGCCAGCAGCCAAGATCGATGGCTAGCGGACCGCACAGATACGCAGTATTTT
CDR3: CASSQDRWLADRTDTQYF

D: NA
V: TRBV5-1
size: few
J: TRBJ1-2
DNA: TGCGCCAGCAGCTTGGCCGTATATCCGTTGGATTATGGCTACACCTTC
CDR3: CASSLAVYPLDYGYTF

D: NA
V: TRBV7-2
size: NA
J: TRBJ2-7
DNA: TGTGCTTTTTTTTTCAAGCGGAAGACGGCATACGAGCAGTACTTC
CDR3: CAFFFKRKTAYEQYF

D: NA
V: TRBV20-1
size: few
J: TRBJ2-3
DNA: TGCAGTGCAGGGCCCACAGATACGCAGTATTTT
CDR3: CSAGPTDTQYF

D: NA
V: TRBV5-1
size: NA
J: TRBJ2-7
DNA: TGCGCCAGCAGCTTGGGGGGCGAGCAGTACTTC
CDR3: CASSLGGEQYF

D: TRBD1
V: TRBV11-2
size: medium-sized
J: TRBJ2-1
DNA: TGTGCCAGCAGCTTAGATCGGACAGGCAATGAGCAGTTCTTC
CDR3: CASSLDRTGNEQFF